Listed here are 17 T cell receptor beta chains from one sample, sequenced in a study of early T cells in non-severe SARS-CoV-2 infection. One entry per CDR3 protein, called by TCRdb with MiXCR from the 5' RACE reads. The profile covers roughly 66,000 distinct CDR3 sequences, with approximately 10% appearing a single time and roughly 3.2% taken by the ten largest. Sequencing was carried out using whole blood. These receptors originate from an adult who was a healthcare worker with PCR-confirmed SARS-CoV-2 infection or an uninfected control (not recorded which).

This clonotype is medium-sized in the sample. V and J are TRBV28 and TRBJ2-6; TRBD1 matches at 7 bases. With V trimmed by 7 bases and J by 0 bases, 3 bases remained unmatched. Germline lookup yields CDR1 MDHEN and CDR2 SYDVKM. CDR3 length: 15 residues. As DNA, the CDR3 is TGTGCCAGCAAGGGACAGAGCTCTGGGGCCAACGTCCTGACTTTC. This sequence encodes CASKGQSSGANVLTF.

This clonotype was picked up a small number of times. V is TRBV6-1 and J is TRBJ2-7; D not resolved. This CDR3 is built from 13 residues. Germline V gene sequence: CDR1 MNHNS, CDR2 SASEGT. The ends were cut back, 5 bases at V and 2 bases at J, with 10 bases in the middle. The CDR3 protein is CASSRSQTYEQYF. As DNA, the CDR3 is TGTGCCAGCAGTAGGAGCCAGACCTACGAGCAGTACTTC.

In its sample, this clonotype was seen many times. The V and J genes are TRBV20-1 and TRBJ2-5, with TRBD2 matching 13 bases. This CDR3 is 14 amino acids long. Germline-derived CDR1 and CDR2 are DFQATT and SNEGSKA (reference sequence). The ends lost 5 bases at V and 5 bases at J; junction bases unmatched: 5. The DNA of the CDR3 is TGCAGTGCTCCCCGGACTAGCGGGAGTGAGACCCAGTACTTC. It yields the protein CSAPRTSGSETQYF.

V and J are TRBV18 and TRBJ1-3; possible D gene TRBD1, 5 bases. V was shortened by 3 bases and J by 0 bases, with 12 bases between the two germline ends. This CDR3 has 16 amino acids. CDR1 and CDR2 from the germline V gene are KGHSH and LQKENI. This CDR3 reads CASSPQGTVSGNTIYF. The CDR3 DNA follows: TGTGCCAGCTCACCGCAAGGGACCGTCTCTGGAAACACCATATATTTT.

This clonotype was observed a handful of times. The chain joins TRBV11-1 to TRBJ1-1, with no clear D. V was trimmed by 5 bases and J by 2 bases, leaving 12 bases between them. Germline V gene lookup returns CDR1 SGHAT and CDR2 FQDESV (reference sequence). The CDR3 loop spans 14 amino acids. The CDR3 coding sequence is TGTGCCAGCAGCCGACGGGTACCCAACACTGAAGCTTTCTTT. Translation: CASSRRVPNTEAFF.

This clonotype was seen repeatedly, ten times or more. This chain uses TRBV6-1 with TRBJ2-7, with D possibly TRBD1 on 6 matching bases. The CDR3 totals 12 residues. Trimming stripped 8 bases from V and 3 bases from J, with 11 bases between. CDR1 and CDR2 (germline): MNHNS, SASEGT. CDR3 region: CASGGGYYEQYF. CDR3 sequence (DNA): TGTGCCAGCGGGGGCGGTTACTACGAGCAGTACTTC.

This clonotype was observed a handful of times. The chain is built from TRBV6-4 and TRBJ1-1; D possibly corresponds to TRBD1 (5 bases). This CDR3 is built from 13 residues. With 11 bases removed from V and 1 base from J, the gap between germline ends came to 14 bases. Germline CDR1 and CDR2: MRHNA and SNTAGT. The CDR3, as DNA: TGTGCCCCCCCTTCCGGGGGGAACACTGAAGCTTTCTTT. Translated, it gives CAPPSGGNTEAFF.

This clonotype appeared a few times. As DNA, the CDR3 is TGTGCCAGCAGTCACAGGGGAGAGCTAACCTACGAGCAGTACTTC. Translation: CASSHRGELTYEQYF. The chain joins TRBV27 to TRBJ2-7; 7 positions agree with TRBD1. V lost 5 bases and J lost 2; bases outside the gene matches: 9. CDR1 and CDR2 from the germline V gene are MNHEY and SMNVEV (reference sequence). The CDR3 sequence is 15 residues long.

This clonotype was seen a few times. The rearrangement uses TRBV12-5 and TRBJ1-5; no clear D gene. The V and J ends lost 6 bases and 3 bases respectively, with 12 bases between them. This CDR3 has 14 residues. The germline CDR1 and CDR2 sequences are LGHNT and FRNRAP. CDR3 amino acids: CASGPPIDNQPQHF. The CDR3 coding sequence is TGTGCTAGTGGCCCCCCGATTGACAATCAGCCCCAGCATTTT.

This clonotype has more than one count but fewer than ten. The J gene is TRBJ1-1, the V gene TRBV5-1; the D gene is possibly TRBD1 (5 bases). V gave up 3 bases and J gave up 0 bases, with 9 bases separating them. Germline CDR1 and CDR2: SGHRS and YFSETQ. The CDR3 length is 14 residues. The CDR3 bases are TGCGCCAGCAGCTGGGGACGGATGAACACTGAAGCTTTCTTT. As protein: CASSWGRMNTEAFF.

In this sample, this clonotype turned up a few times. V gene TRBV28 combines with J gene TRBJ2-3; D is undetermined. Germline V lookup: CDR1 MDHEN, CDR2 SYDVKM. V lost 2 bases and J lost 10, with 16 bases in between. The CDR3 extends over 14 amino acids. The CDR3 DNA reads as TGTGCCAGCAGTTTAGCTCCGTGGTCCACGGCGCAGTATTTT. Encoded protein: CASSLAPWSTAQYF.

The CDR3 nucleotides read TGTGCCAGCAGCGAAGTTTTAGGGGCCGTAAACTACGAGCAGTACTTC. Translating gives CASSEVLGAVNYEQYF. The chain employs TRBV11-1 and TRBJ2-7; perhaps TRBD1 as D (5 bases). V was cut by 5 bases and J by 3 bases, with 20 bases left in between. CDR1 SGHAT and CDR2 FQDESV come from the germline V gene (reference sequence). This CDR3 comprises 16 residues.

This clonotype was seen only a few times. The chain uses TRBV10-3 and TRBJ1-1, with a weak D call TRBD1 (5 bases). Germline CDR1 reads ENHRY; CDR2 reads SYGVKD. With 10 bases removed from V and 5 bases from J, the gap between germline ends came to 20 bases. The CDR3 covers 14 residues. The chain's CDR3 is CATSSGAPGTEAFF. Here the CDR3 DNA reads TGTGCCACCTCTAGCGGGGCGCCGGGAACTGAAGCTTTCTTT.

The rearrangement uses TRBV20-1 and TRBJ1-2; D gene unclear. There are 12 residues in the CDR3. Deletions cut 1 base from V and 4 bases from J, with 7 bases between. Germline CDR1 reads DFQATT; CDR2 reads SNEGSKA (reference sequence). The CDR3 DNA reads TGCAGTGCTAGAGCTCAGGCCTATGGCTACACCTTC. Translating gives CSARAQAYGYTF.

The chain employs TRBV29-1 and TRBJ1-1; D remains ambiguous. V was shortened by 7 bases and J by 3 bases, with 15 bases between the two germline ends. Germline values: CDR1 SQVTM, CDR2 ANQGSEA. The CDR3 is 13 residues long. DNA of the CDR3: TGCAGCGGAACCTACGCCTCAGACACTGAAGCTTTCTTT. It translates to CSGTYASDTEAFF.

This clonotype was detected ten times or more. The V call is TRBV4-2, the J call TRBJ1-3; D possibly corresponds to TRBD1 (5 bases). Trimming cost V 0 bases and J 4 bases, with 19 bases left between them. The CDR3 has 18 amino acids. From germline, CDR1 is LGHNA and CDR2 YNFKEQ. CDR3 nucleotide sequence: TGTGCCAGCAGCCAAGATCCAGCGGGACCCGTGGGAGGAAACACCATATATTTT. Its translation: CASSQDPAGPVGGNTIYF.

This clonotype was seen a few times. The V and J genes are TRBV6-5 and TRBJ2-1; 7 positions match TRBD2. CDR1 and CDR2 from the germline V gene are MNHEY and SVGAGI. CDR3 length: 17 amino acids. V lost 3 bases, J lost 7 bases, and 15 bases stayed unmatched. The CDR3: CASSYSPTAGDANEQFF. In DNA form, the CDR3 reads TGTGCCAGCAGTTATTCCCCGACGGCGGGAGATGCAAATGAGCAGTTCTTC.